This TCR beta chain was profiled in a study of T cell repertoires in cytomegalovirus infection. Study summary: Carrying CMV and the relevant HLA type showed in public TCR beta signatures.

The CDR3 is 14 amino acids. CDR1 is MNHNY, CDR2 SVGAGI, per germline (reference sequence). Trimming took off 2 bases at V and 3 bases at J, with 10 bases between the two ends. MiXCR, run by TCRdb on the reads, gives a single entry per CDR3 protein. The data hold 650,000 to 850,000 distinct CDR3 sequences, with roughly 29% observed a single time. Study-wide results and limits: Ex vivo responses were dominated by HLA-C-restricted CMV-specific TCR beta clonotypes. Pooled public TCR beta family frequency picked out CMV carriers with the relevant HLA.

As to this clonotype: Its antigen is unknown.

The source was cultured CD8+ T cells from PBMCs, collected from culture after CMV antigen stimulation. The sequence was obtained from a human donor in good health (CMV status not recorded). Some clones in this sample may be carry-over from other donors' samples. The V and J genes are TRBV6-6 and TRBJ1-1; D ambiguous. The CDR3 region has the DNA TGTGCCAGCAGTTACATAGACCGAGACACTGAAGCTTTCTTT. Translating gives CASSYIDRDTEAFF.